A selection of T cell receptor beta chains follows, all from one sample in a study of blood T cell repertoires in COVID-19. This table comes from immunoSEQ multiplex PCR, and its TCRdb copy is limited to in-frame clones, with some not included. This table has 140,000 to 150,000 clones, around 80% appearing once. The specimen was peripheral blood. The receptors were gathered from a human donor in a cohort sampled during active COVID-19. Each CDR3 is given with its conserved first and last residue. A D gene is named only where the DNA matches it firmly. Some rows have no size entry. The others give once, few or many, or a class for an expanded clone.

d_gene,abundance,j_gene,v_gene,CDR3nt,CDR3aa
-,once,TRBJ1-5,TRBV5-1,TGCGCCAGCAGCTTTACAGGGAGGGGCAATCAGCCCCAGCATTTT,CASSFTGRGNQPQHF
-,-,TRBJ1-4,TRBV30,TGTGCCTGGAACCGGGGGGGACCTAATGAAAAACTGTTTTTT,CAWNRGGPNEKLFF
TRBD1,-,TRBJ1-2,TRBV6-2/TRBV6-3,TGTGCCAGCAGACCTACAGGGGGTGTCGCGTGGGGCTACACCTTC,CASRPTGGVAWGYTF
TRBD1,-,TRBJ2-5,TRBV6-5,TGTGCCAGCATCCGGGACAGGGGGCCAGAGACCCAGTACTTC,CASIRDRGPETQYF
-,-,TRBJ1-1,TRBV28,TGTGCCAGCAGACCCGGGGGGCAGAGCACTGAAGCTTTCTTT,CASRPGGQSTEAFF
TRBD1,-,TRBJ1-4,TRBV5-1,TGCGCCAGCAGCTTGGGGACAGGGTGGGATGAAAAACTGTTTTTT,CASSLGTGWDEKLFF
-,-,TRBJ2-5,TRBV7-2,TGTGCCAGCAGCTTAGCGGCGGAGCGTCGAGAGACCCAGTACTTC,CASSLAAERRETQYF
-,-,TRBJ2-3,TRBV2,TGTGCCAGCATTATCGATGAAGCGGGCACAGATACGCAGTATTTT,CASIIDEAGTDTQYF
-,-,TRBJ1-3,TRBV30,TGTGCCTGGAGTCGGGGGGAAACCCGCTCTGGAAACACCATATATTTT,CAWSRGETRSGNTIYF
TRBD2,-,TRBJ2-1,TRBV6-4,TGTGCCAGCAGTGAGGGACTAGCGGGGGACAATGAGCAGTTCTTC,CASSEGLAGDNEQFF
TRBD1,-,TRBJ2-5,TRBV27,TGTGCCAGCAGTTTGTACAGGGGGCAGGAGACCCAGTACTTC,CASSLYRGQETQYF
-,once,TRBJ1-1,TRBV29-1,TGCAGCGTTTCGGGGAGTCCGGTAAACACTGAAGCTTTCTTT,CSVSGSPVNTEAFF
-,-,TRBJ1-1,TRBV30,TGTGCCTCATGGCGGGGGGCTGAAGCTTTCTTT,CASWRGAEAFF
TRBD1,-,TRBJ2-7,TRBV19,TGTGCCAGTAGCCTGAGACAGGGCTCCTACGAGCAGTACTTC,CASSLRQGSYEQYF
TRBD1,-,TRBJ1-5,TRBV28,TGTGCCAGCAGTCCAGGGGGGAATAGCAATCAGCCTCAGCATTTT,CASSPGGNSNQPQHF
TRBD1,few,TRBJ1-2,TRBV7-9,TGTGCCAGCAGCTTAGACGGATTCGGGACAGGCTTCTATGGCTACACCTTC,CASSLDGFGTGFYGYTF
-,-,TRBJ2-3,TRBV7-6,TGTGCCAGCAGTTCTAGCGCCTTCACAGATACGCAGTATTTT,CASSSSAFTDTQYF
-,-,TRBJ1-2,TRBV7-9,TGTGCCAGCAGCTTAGGGAGCAGCTCCTACACCTTC,CASSLGSSSYTF